This entry lists 11 T cell receptor beta chains sequenced from one sample in a study of regulatory T cells in long-lasting Graves disease. Construction of the TCR beta libraries employed iRepertoire HTBI primers in conjunction with Arm-PCR of CDR3 regions. TCRdb used MiXCR to reprocess the multiplex PCR reads, holding one entry per CDR3 protein. The sample shows hundreds of thousands of distinct CDR3 sequences, roughly 13% of them seen only once. Time point here: newly diagnosed GD, antithyroid drugs for less than 3 months. There was RNA extracted from PBMCs, and the TCR library was made from it. These data also featured in a second study, about T cells in Graves' hyperthyroidism and ophthalmopathy.

This specimen consisted of peripheral blood mononuclear cells (PBMCs), obtained at new diagnosis, from a patient treated with antithyroid drugs. Receptors originate from a man aged 25-40 years with Graves disease.

This clonotype has ten or more counts. The chain combines TRBV6-1 with TRBJ2-7; D may be TRBD2 (5 bases). Per the germline V gene, CDR1 is MNHNS and CDR2 is SASEGT. CDR3 size: 14 residues. Trimming removed 7 bases at V and 2 bases at J, with 15 bases between. CDR3: CASNSREQTYEQYF. The CDR3, as DNA: TGTGCCAGCAATTCCCGGGAACAAACCTACGAGCAGTACTTC.

This clonotype came up many times. V gene TRBV18 combines with J gene TRBJ2-3; no definite D call. Trimming took off 6 bases at V and 5 bases at J, with 12 bases between the two ends. Per germline, CDR1 KGHSH and CDR2 LQKENI. The CDR3 sequence is 13 residues long. CDR3 coding DNA: TGTGCCAGCTCTCCGCAAAGTAAAGATACGCAGTATTTT. Translation gives CASSPQSKDTQYF.

This clonotype was observed many times. This chain links TRBV7-2 with TRBJ2-7; the match to TRBD2 covers 11 bases. The CDR3 has 14 residues. Germline V gene lookup returns CDR1 SGHTA and CDR2 FQGNSA. Losses at the gene ends were 5 bases for V and 3 bases for J; bases not matched to a gene: 3. The CDR3 nucleotides are TGTGCCAGCAGCCCCACTAGCGGGGGCTACGAGCAGTACTTC. This translates into CASSPTSGGYEQYF.

This clonotype was found many times. This rearrangement joins TRBV7-2 to TRBJ1-2; D may be TRBD1 (5 bases). V lost 2 bases to trimming and J lost 5 bases, with 15 bases between them. This CDR3 comprises 15 residues. Per germline, CDR1 SGHTA and CDR2 FQGNSA. CDR3 region: CASSLPPDGQYGYTF. CDR3 nucleotides: TGTGCCAGCAGCTTACCCCCAGATGGACAATATGGCTACACCTTC. The full variable domain, completed using reference TRBV7-2 and TRBJ1-2, is GAGVSQSPSNKVTEKGKDVELRCDPISGHTALYWYRQSLGQGLEFLIYFQGNSAPDKSGLPSDRFSAERTGGSVSTLTIQRTQQEDSAVYLCASSLPPDGQYGYTFGSGTRLTVV.

This chain connects TRBV7-9 to TRBJ2-1; 8 nucleotides align to TRBD2. The CDR3 extends over 15 amino acids. V dropped 4 bases and J dropped 7; count of bases not matched to a gene: 9. Germline-derived CDR1 and CDR2 are SEHNR and FQNEAQ (reference sequence). CDR3 loop: CASSSWREVENEQFF. The CDR3 DNA reads as TGTGCCAGCAGCTCCTGGCGGGAGGTAGAAAATGAGCAGTTCTTC.

This clonotype came up many times. The J gene is TRBJ2-3, the V gene TRBV2; D is perhaps TRBD2 (6 bases). The CDR3 loop spans 14 amino acids. Germline assignment: CDR1 SNHLY and CDR2 FYNNEI. Trimming pared 6 bases from V and 5 bases from J, leaving 15 bases between. Here the CDR3 reads CASRNGGVGDTQYF. In DNA, the CDR3 is TGTGCCAGCAGGAATGGCGGGGTCGGAGATACGCAGTATTTT.

J is TRBJ2-1 and V is TRBV2, with D hard to call. Germline V gene sequence: CDR1 SNHLY, CDR2 FYNNEI. This CDR3 has 14 residues. Trimming shortened V by 10 bases and J by 8 bases, and 21 bases separated the two germline ends. CDR3 nucleotide sequence: TGTGCCACCGTCGATGGGTCCCATCGCGATGAGCAGTTCTTC. Its translation is CATVDGSHRDEQFF.

The count of this clonotype is one. The chain links TRBV15 to TRBJ2-5; TRBD2 matches at 7 bases. This CDR3 contains 14 residues. Trimming removed 3 bases from V and 6 bases from J; junction bases left unmatched: 7. Germline V gene data show CDR1 as LNHNV and CDR2 as YYDKDF (reference sequence). CDR3 DNA sequence: TGTGCCACCAGCAGGGGGGGGAGGGAGAAGACCCAGTACTTC. This encodes CATSRGGREKTQYF.

There are a few counts of this clonotype. V gene TRBV20-1 combines with J gene TRBJ1-5; 7 bases are shared with TRBD1. CDR1 and CDR2 (germline): DFQATT, SNEGSKA (reference sequence). The CDR3 covers 16 residues. V shed 1 base and J 1 base; nucleotides not matched to a gene: 7. The CDR3 DNA follows: TGCAGTGCTAGAGGACAGGGCGAACTCAGCAATCAGCCCCAGCATTTT. This gives the protein CSARGQGELSNQPQHF.

This clonotype was observed once. A much larger clone lies one base from this, so it may be a read error. The chain employs TRBV7-9 and TRBJ2-1; D gene uncertain. This CDR3 is 13 amino acids long. The V and J ends lost 1 base and 10 bases respectively, with 11 bases between them. Germline CDR1 reads SEHNR; CDR2 reads FQNEAQ (reference sequence). DNA for the CDR3: TGTGCCAGCAGCTTAGTGGGGTCGAGCGAGCAGTTCTTC. Its translation: CASSLVGSSEQFF.

This clonotype turned up a few times. The chain recombines TRBV29-1 with TRBJ2-5; TRBD2 is a possible D gene (5 bases). Looked up from germline, CDR1 is SQVTM and CDR2 is ANQGSEA. This CDR3 has 14 amino acids. Between the trimmed V and J ends, which lost 0 bases and 2 bases, there was a span of 10 bases. CDR3 DNA sequence: TGCAGCGTTGAAGATGGTGACTATCAAGAGACCCAGTACTTC. The encoded protein is CSVEDGDYQETQYF.